This TCR beta chain stems from a study of OX40 agonist ivuxolimab in advanced cancers. About the study: About 40% of patients had received prior checkpoint inhibitor therapy. General study points: Normalized expansion of T-cell clones was also low for some nonresponders. Clones of CD4+ and CD8+ blood T cells grew by week 6 at doses of 0.1 to 3.0 mg/kg.

The V and J ends lost 3 bases and 3 bases, in that order; junction bases with no gene match: 3. This CDR3 region has 14 residues. Germline V gene lookup returns CDR1 SGHRS and CDR2 YFSETQ. The method was immunoSEQ multiplex PCR; TCRdb's version includes in-frame clones alone and lacks a portion of them. The table includes 100,000 or so clones, roughly 90% detected once. This clone has a single count. The antigen is unknown. The clonotype comes from an adult with an advanced solid tumor such as melanoma, head and neck, liver or kidney cancer. The starting material was CD4+ or CD8+ T cells sorted from blood, obtained in a trial of the OX40 agonist ivuxolimab. This chain joins TRBV5-1 and TRBJ2-5; the match to TRBD2 covers 9 bases. CDR3 sequence: CASSSRTSEETQYF. The CDR3 coding sequence is TGCGCCAGCAGCTCCCGGACTAGCGAAGAGACCCAGTACTTC. The full variable domain, in which reference TRBV5-1 and TRBJ2-5 provide the parts outside the CDR3, is KAGVTQTPRYLIKTRGQQVTLSCSPISGHRSVSWYQQTPGQGLQFLFEYFSETQRNKGNFPGRFSGRQFSNSRSEMNVSTLELGDSALYLCASSSRTSEETQYFGPGTRLLVL.